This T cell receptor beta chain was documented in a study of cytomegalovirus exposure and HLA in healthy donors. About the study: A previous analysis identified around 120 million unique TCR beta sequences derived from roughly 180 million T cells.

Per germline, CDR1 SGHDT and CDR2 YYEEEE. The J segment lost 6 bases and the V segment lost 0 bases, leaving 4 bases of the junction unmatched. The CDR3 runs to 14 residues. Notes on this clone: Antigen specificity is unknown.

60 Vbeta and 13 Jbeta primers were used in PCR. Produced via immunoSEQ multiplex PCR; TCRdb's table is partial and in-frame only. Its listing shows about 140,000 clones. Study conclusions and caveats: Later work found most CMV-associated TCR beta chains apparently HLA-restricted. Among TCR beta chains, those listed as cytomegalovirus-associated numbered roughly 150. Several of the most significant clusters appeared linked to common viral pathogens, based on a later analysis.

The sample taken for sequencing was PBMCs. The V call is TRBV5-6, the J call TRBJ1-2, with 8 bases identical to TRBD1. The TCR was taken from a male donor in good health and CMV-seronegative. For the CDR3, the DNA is TGTGCCAGCAGCTTGGGACAGGGGTTTCATGGCTACACCTTC. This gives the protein CASSLGQGFHGYTF.